A single sample gave rise to the 8 T cell receptor beta chains below, sequenced in a study of cytomegalovirus exposure and HLA in healthy donors (dated by TCRdb to about 2017). Libraries were built with the immunoSEQ multiplex PCR assay. The multiplex PCR relied on a mix of 60 forward primers for TCR Vbeta segments and 13 reverse primers for TCR Jbeta segments. Drawn from immuneACCESS, this table holds only the in-frame rearrangements with V and J called that TCRdb kept. Clones are partly lost; checked studies trace under half to an unresolved V gene and leave the rest unexplained. The sample profile shows roughly 140,000 clones; about 88% of them were found once. About 2.4% of the sample is held by the ten biggest clonotypes. Material: PBMCs. The receptor source for this set is a young woman in good health and CMV-seronegative.

The chain is built from TRBV28 and TRBJ2-1, with TRBD2 matching over 10 bases. Germline assignment: CDR1 MDHEN and CDR2 SYDVKM. The junction had 2 bases not matched to a gene; V was cut back by 2 bases and J by 10 bases. This CDR3 is built from 13 residues. CDR3 loop: CASSLLAGVEQFF. CDR3 nucleotides: TGTGCCAGCAGTTTACTAGCGGGAGTCGAGCAGTTCTTC.

The chain is built from TRBV28 and TRBJ2-1, with TRBD2 as a possible D gene (6 bases). Germline loops: CDR1 MDHEN, CDR2 SYDVKM. CDR3 length: 18 residues. V was shortened by 2 bases and J by 10 bases, with 27 bases between the two germline ends. CDR3 region: CASSLSPQGAGYGVEQFF. CDR3 bases: TGTGCCAGCAGTTTAAGCCCCCAAGGGGCGGGATACGGTGTAGAGCAGTTCTTC. Supplemented by reference TRBV28 and TRBJ2-1, the full variable domain reads DVKVTQSSRYLVKRTGEKVFLECVQDMDHENMFWYRQDPGLGLRLIYFSYDVKMKEKGDIPEGYSVSREKKERFSLILESASTNQTSMYLCASSLSPQGAGYGVEQFFGPGTRLTVL.

The genes are TRBV11-2 and TRBJ2-1, with 9 bases fitting TRBD1. Germline V lookup: CDR1 SGHAT, CDR2 FQNNGV. CDR3 length: 17 residues. The V segment lost 0 bases and the J segment 4 bases; nucleotides outside the gene matches: 7. CDR3 amino acids: CASSLEILDRGYNEQFF. CDR3 DNA sequence: TGTGCCAGCAGCTTAGAAATCCTGGACAGGGGTTACAATGAGCAGTTCTTC.

This clone was seen only once. At one of its ends the junction is not consistent with the germline gene, which may arise from a read error. CDR3 DNA: TGTTCCAGCAGCTGGGGACTAGCGGGAGGTGTGGATGAGCAGTTCTTC. It codes for CSSSWGLAGGVDEQFF. This rearrangement joins TRBV7-9 to TRBJ2-1; TRBD2 matches 15 bases. CDR3 size: 16 residues. Germline loops: CDR1 SEHNR, CDR2 FQNEAQ (reference sequence).

This clone appeared a single time. CDR3 bases: TGCGCCAGCAGCCACAGGGGACGGGAGACCCAGTACTTC. Its translation: CASSHRGRETQYF. This rearrangement joins TRBV4-3 to TRBJ2-5; tentative D call: TRBD1 (6 bases). This CDR3 region has 13 residues. Between the trimmed V and J ends, which lost 3 bases and 5 bases, there was a span of 10 bases. The germline V gene encodes CDR1 LGHNA and CDR2 YSLEER.

The rearrangement links TRBV28 to TRBJ2-5; 7 bases are shared with TRBD2. This CDR3 spans 14 amino acids. Germline assignment: CDR1 MDHEN and CDR2 SYDVKM. After removal of 5 bases from V and 1 base from J, the junction contained 4 bases not matched to a gene. CDR3 residues: CASSPGGTQETQYF. The CDR3 bases are TGTGCCAGCAGTCCCGGGGGGACCCAAGAGACCCAGTACTTC.

The rearrangement links TRBV15 to TRBJ1-2; tentative D call: TRBD1 (6 bases). This CDR3 has 15 amino acids. Germline CDR1 reads LNHNV; CDR2 reads YYDKDF (reference sequence). V was clipped by 3 bases and J by 7 bases, with 18 bases between them. For the CDR3, the DNA is TGTGCCACCAGCAGGGGAGGGGGGGTCGGTGGTGGCTACACCTTC. As protein: CATSRGGGVGGGYTF. Full variable domain (outside the CDR3, taken from reference TRBV15 and TRBJ1-2): DAMVIQNPRYQVTQFGKPVTLSCSQTLNHNVMYWYQQKSSQAPKLLFHYYDKDFNNEADTPDNFQSRRPNTSFCFLDIRSPGLGDTAMYLCATSRGGGVGGGYTFGSGTRLTVV.

This clone was observed a single time. The rearrangement uses TRBV10-1 and TRBJ2-3; perhaps TRBD1 as D (6 bases). CDR1 WNHNN and CDR2 SYGVQD come from the germline V gene (reference sequence). The V and J ends lost 6 bases and 4 bases respectively, with 14 bases between them. The CDR3 is made up of 14 amino acids. The DNA for the CDR3 is TGCGCCAGCAGCCAATCCAGGGGTGCAGATACGCAGTATTTT. Encoded protein: CASSQSRGADTQYF.